Listed below are T cell receptor beta chains from one sample, sequenced in a study of identical twins. Using its own MiXCR run on the 5' RACE reads, TCRdb lists one record per CDR3 protein. The sample carries around 470,000 distinct CDR3 sequences, 14% recorded once. A further study also used this sample, focusing on yellow fever vaccine responses in identical twins.

Material for sequencing was CD4+ T cells sorted from blood. Source of these receptors: a young woman in good health. Both conserved end residues are part of each CDR3. D genes are given only for firm matches. Size tells how often a clone was seen (once, few, many) or the class of an expanded clone, and some rows leave it out.

d_call	j_call	clone_size	v_call	cdr3_aa	cdr3_nt
.	TRBJ2-7	.	TRBV2	CASRIRDTSGEQYF	TGTGCCAGCAGGATCCGGGACACTTCGGGAGAGCAGTACTTC
TRBD2	TRBJ2-5	.	TRBV30	CAWRKGILAGTETQYF	TGTGCCTGGAGGAAGGGGATACTAGCGGGTACAGAGACCCAGTACTTC
.	TRBJ2-3	few	TRBV4-3	CASSRRHTSTDTQYF	TGCGCCAGCAGCCGCAGACACACTAGCACAGATACGCAGTATTTT
.	TRBJ2-3	many	TRBV5-1	CASSLGGYTDTQYF	TGCGCCAGCAGCTTGGGGGGATACACAGATACGCAGTATTTT
TRBD2	TRBJ2-3	.	TRBV29-1	CSVIAGGLDTQYF	TGCAGCGTTATAGCGGGGGGCCTAGATACGCAGTATTTT
TRBD2	TRBJ2-1	once	TRBV7-2	CASSLVFAGGRNEQFF	TGTGCCAGCAGCTTAGTGTTCGCGGGGGGGCGCAATGAGCAGTTCTTC
.	TRBJ2-3	.	TRBV7-2	CASSQGIGRYTDTQYF	TGTGCCAGCAGCCAGGGGATAGGGAGATACACAGATACGCAGTATTTT
TRBD2	TRBJ2-5	.	TRBV5-1	CASRTSGGFYETQYF	TGCGCCAGCAGGACTAGCGGGGGGTTCTACGAGACCCAGTACTTC
.	TRBJ1-3	.	TRBV7-2	CASSPTTVRNTIYF	TGTGCCAGCAGCCCCACGACGGTCCGGAACACCATATATTTT
.	TRBJ2-7	few	TRBV7-2	CASSPNVGKGSYEQYF	TGTGCCAGCAGCCCCAACGTGGGAAAGGGCTCCTACGAGCAGTACTTC
TRBD1	TRBJ2-2	many	TRBV12-3/TRBV12-4	CASRMAGTGFTGELFF	TGTGCCAGCAGAATGGCCGGGACAGGGTTCACCGGGGAGCTGTTTTTT
.	TRBJ2-3	.	TRBV6-5	CASSYRGRGADTQYF	TGTGCCAGCAGTTACCGGGGGCGAGGCGCAGATACGCAGTATTTT
.	TRBJ1-1	.	TRBV20-1	CSARNGQGKGAFF	TGCAGTGCTAGAAACGGGCAGGGGAAGGGAGCTTTCTTT
TRBD2	TRBJ2-5	.	TRBV6-2/TRBV6-3	CASSFGLAGAGETQYF	TGTGCCAGCAGCTTCGGACTAGCGGGAGCAGGAGAGACCCAGTACTTC
.	TRBJ2-2	few	TRBV12-3/TRBV12-4	CASSLRSAGDTGELFF	TGTGCCAGCAGTTTGAGATCAGCGGGTGACACCGGGGAGCTGTTTTTT
TRBD2	TRBJ2-1	many	TRBV7-2	CASSFSGTNEQFF	TGTGCCAGCAGCTTTAGCGGGACAAATGAGCAGTTCTTC
TRBD2	TRBJ2-7	.	TRBV5-1	CASSSVAGGPGEQYF	TGCGCCAGCAGCTCAGTAGCGGGAGGGCCGGGGGAGCAGTACTTC
.	TRBJ2-4	.	TRBV4-3	CASSQERVFSIQYF	TGCGCCAGCAGCCAAGAGAGGGTCTTTTCCATTCAGTACTTC
.	TRBJ2-7	.	TRBV28	CASSKQQGIGYEQYF	TGTGCCAGCAGCAAGCAGCAGGGGATAGGATACGAGCAGTACTTC
.	TRBJ2-7	.	TRBV27	CASRWRGSSYEQYF	TGTGCCAGTAGATGGAGGGGGAGCTCCTACGAGCAGTACTTC
TRBD1	TRBJ2-1	few	TRBV12-3/TRBV12-4	CASSSGTGSLGYNEQFF	TGTGCCAGCAGTTCCGGGACAGGGTCTTTGGGGTACAATGAGCAGTTCTTC
.	TRBJ1-2	.	TRBV28	CATREVNYGYTF	TGTGCCACCCGAGAAGTTAACTATGGCTACACCTTC
TRBD1	TRBJ1-1	few	TRBV12-3/TRBV12-4	CASSLPQGAGSAQAFF	TGTGCCAGCAGTTTACCCCAGGGGGCCGGAAGCGCCCAAGCTTTCTTT
TRBD2	TRBJ2-2	few	TRBV27	CASSSIQLAGIQTGELFF	TGTGCCAGCAGTTCTATTCAACTAGCGGGGATCCAGACCGGGGAGCTGTTTTTT
.	TRBJ2-3	.	TRBV7-3	CASSLTGQDTQYF	TGTGCCAGCAGCCTAACGGGGCAGGATACGCAGTATTTT
.	TRBJ2-1	few	TRBV20-1	CSARGAKVNEQFF	TGCAGTGCTAGGGGGGCCAAGGTCAATGAGCAGTTCTTC
TRBD1	TRBJ2-5	.	TRBV7-8	CASSPRQGKETQYF	TGTGCCAGCAGCCCCCGACAGGGGAAAGAGACCCAGTACTTC
TRBD1	TRBJ2-7	many	TRBV10-3	CAIRRGQGALEQYF	TGTGCCATCAGGAGGGGACAGGGGGCCCTGGAGCAGTACTTC
.	TRBJ2-3	few	TRBV3-1	CASSQGGQFHPSTQYF	TGTGCCAGCAGCCAAGGTGGACAATTTCACCCGAGTACGCAGTATTTT